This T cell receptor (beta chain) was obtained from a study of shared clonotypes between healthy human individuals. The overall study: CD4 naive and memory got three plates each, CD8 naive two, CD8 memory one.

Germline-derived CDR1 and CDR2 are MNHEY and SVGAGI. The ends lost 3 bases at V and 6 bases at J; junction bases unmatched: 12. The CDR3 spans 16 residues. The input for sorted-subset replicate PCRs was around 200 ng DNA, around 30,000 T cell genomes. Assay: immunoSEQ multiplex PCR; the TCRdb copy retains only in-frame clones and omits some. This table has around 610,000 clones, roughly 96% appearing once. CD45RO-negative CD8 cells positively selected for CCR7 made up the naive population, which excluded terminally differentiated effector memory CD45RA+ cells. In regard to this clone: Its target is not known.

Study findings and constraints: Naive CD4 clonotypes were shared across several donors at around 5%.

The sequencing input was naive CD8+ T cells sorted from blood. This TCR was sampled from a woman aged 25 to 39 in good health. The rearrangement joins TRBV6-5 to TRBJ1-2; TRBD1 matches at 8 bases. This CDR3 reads CASSYGLGQGKNGYTF. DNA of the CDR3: TGTGCCAGCAGTTATGGGCTCGGACAGGGAAAGAATGGCTACACCTTC.